This TCR beta chain was sequenced for a study of CD8 T cells in ankylosing spondylitis. About this clonotype itself: As yet, its antigen is unknown.

General observations from the study: In ankylosing spondylitis blood, a motif of eight highly homologous TCR beta variants appeared characteristic. Clones linked to the disease showed a CD8+ phenotype. They occurred at relatively low frequencies in peripheral blood. The clones that were linked to disease were reported to be significantly enriched in matched synovial fluid samples from ankylosing spondylitis patients.

V gave up 5 bases and J gave up 7 bases; unmatched junction bases: 8. The germline V gene encodes CDR1 MNHEY and CDR2 SMNVEV (reference sequence). The CDR3 spans 15 residues. For TCR beta, libraries came from quantitative 5'-RACE with molecular barcodes. TCRdb analysed the 5' RACE reads with MiXCR anew, one entry per CDR3 protein. The sample yields fewer than 200,000 distinct CDR3 sequences, 9.8% seen once. The V call is TRBV27, the J call TRBJ1-6, with 7 bases that match TRBD1. The sample comprised blood, either unsorted or a sorted T cell fraction (not recorded which). This receptor was identified in a female donor with ankylosing spondylitis or in good health (not recorded which). The CDR3 is CASSITGAVNSPLHF. The CDR3 DNA sequence: TGTGCCAGCAGTATCACAGGGGCCGTAAATTCACCCCTCCACTTT.